A single sample gave rise to the 27 T cell receptor beta chains below, sequenced in a study of radiation and T cells in renal cell carcinoma. Clones were sequenced by immunoSEQ multiplex PCR, and TCRdb holds only the in-frame ones, with some missing. The sample holds about 130,000 clones, roughly four fifths seen once. Sample time point: blood 2 weeks post-SBRT. Treatment in this sample: 15 Gy SBRT to primary tumor, nephrectomy 4 weeks later. Source: blood, taken from a patient whose treatment included radiotherapy and nephrectomy. The receptors were gathered from a man aged 45-60 years with renal cell carcinoma.

This chain joins TRBV29-1 and TRBJ1-1; 7 bases agree with TRBD1. Germline V gives CDR1 SQVTM, CDR2 ANQGSEA. Losses at the gene ends were 5 bases for V and 2 bases for J; bases not matched to a gene: 8. CDR3 length: 14 residues. The CDR3: CSVLMRGRNTEAFF. The CDR3 bases are TGCAGCGTTCTAATGAGGGGGCGCAACACTGAAGCTTTCTTT.

This clone was observed many times. The CDR3 loop reads CASSLYPGGTGELFF. In nucleotides, the CDR3 is TGTGCCAGCAGCCTCTACCCAGGGGGCACCGGGGAGCTGTTTTTT. The chain has TRBV14 and TRBJ2-2; 7 bases line up with TRBD1. With V trimmed by 4 bases and J by 4 bases, 6 bases remained unmatched. This CDR3 is built from 15 residues. CDR1 SGHDN and CDR2 FVKESK come from the germline V gene.

The chain couples TRBV19 to TRBJ2-4; D perhaps matches TRBD2 (5 bases). CDR1 is LNHDA, CDR2 SQIVND, per germline (reference sequence). The V and J ends lost 1 base and 2 bases respectively, with 15 bases between them. This CDR3 contains 17 residues. For the CDR3, the DNA is TGTGCCAGTAGTATAGTCTGGGCTAGCTTCTCCAAAAACATTCAGTACTTC. It yields the protein CASSIVWASFSKNIQYF.

The rearrangement uses TRBV4-3 and TRBJ2-5; TRBD1 matches 9 bases. Germline assignment: CDR1 LGHNA and CDR2 YSLEER. There are 16 residues in the CDR3. V dropped 3 bases and J dropped 2; count of bases not matched to a gene: 7. CDR3 amino acids: CASSQTQGAWQETQYF. CDR3 nucleotide sequence: TGCGCCAGCAGCCAGACACAGGGGGCTTGGCAAGAGACCCAGTACTTC.

The chain links TRBV5-4 to TRBJ2-7; 7 bases match TRBD2. This CDR3 is built from 13 residues. V was pared by 5 bases and J by 1 base, with 3 bases of the junction left unmatched. Germline loops: CDR1 SGHNT, CDR2 YYREEE (reference sequence). The CDR3 is CASRLGGSYEQYF. As DNA, the CDR3 is TGTGCCAGCAGACTGGGGGGGTCCTACGAGCAGTACTTC.

The gene calls are TRBV5-1 and TRBJ2-1; no clear D gene. Germline values: CDR1 SGHRS, CDR2 YFSETQ. The length of the CDR3 is 12 residues. The V end was cut by 5 bases, the J end by 4 bases, with 7 bases between. CDR3 nucleotides: TGCGCCAGCAGTACGAGTTACAATGAGCAGTTCTTC. Its translation is CASSTSYNEQFF. Variable domain in full (rest from reference TRBV5-1 and TRBJ2-1): KAGVTQTPRYLIKTRGQQVTLSCSPISGHRSVSWYQQTPGQGLQFLFEYFSETQRNKGNFPGRFSGRQFSNSRSEMNVSTLELGDSALYLCASSTSYNEQFFGPGTRLTVL.

V gene TRBV4-2 combines with J gene TRBJ2-5; 11 bases map to TRBD2. The V gene's germline CDR1 is LGHNA and CDR2 YNFKEQ. The CDR3 is 17 amino acids. J gave up 5 bases and V 2 bases, and 10 bases lay outside the gene matches. In DNA form, the CDR3 reads TGTGCCAGCAGCCAACGTACCCTAGCGGGGGGAGGGGAGACCCAGTACTTC. Protein: CASSQRTLAGGGETQYF.

This clone is a singleton in its sample. An end of the junction differs from the germline gene, which may be a read error. The V call is TRBV27, the J call TRBJ1-5; 7 bases are shared with TRBD1. Germline CDR1 reads MNHEY; CDR2 reads SMNVEV (reference sequence). CDR3 length equals 10 residues. CDR3 in DNA: TGCCTGACAGGGTCTCAGCCCCAGCATTTT. Encoded protein: CLTGSQPQHF.

The V gene is TRBV7-2, the J gene TRBJ2-2, with D maybe TRBD2 (6 bases). Germline CDR1 reads SGHTA; CDR2 reads FQGNSA. V gave up 5 bases and J gave up 6 bases, with 16 bases separating them. The CDR3 totals 15 residues. CDR3 DNA: TGTGCCAGCAGCCAGACTATAGGAGGGCCCGGGGAGCTGTTTTTT. Its protein is CASSQTIGGPGELFF.

The V gene is TRBV5-1, the J gene TRBJ1-1; 8 nucleotides line up with TRBD1. CDR1 and CDR2 from the germline V gene are SGHRS and YFSETQ. V trimming: 2 bases; J trimming: 4 bases; junction bases outside the gene matches: 13. CDR3 size: 17 residues. The CDR3, as DNA: TGCGCCAGCAGCTTTTCAGGGGGCGGGCCTTGGGGCACTGAAGCTTTCTTT. Translated: CASSFSGGGPWGTEAFF.

The J gene is TRBJ2-5, the V gene TRBV4-1, with TRBD2 identical over 11 bases. CDR1 and CDR2 from the germline V gene are MGHRA and YSYEKL. The CDR3 runs to 16 residues. Trimming took 0 bases from V and 2 from J; bases not matched to a gene: 2. CDR3 loop: CASSQDRTSGQETQYF. In DNA, the CDR3 is TGCGCCAGCAGCCAAGACCGGACTAGCGGGCAAGAGACCCAGTACTTC.

This rearrangement joins TRBV14 to TRBJ1-2; D is undetermined. Germline CDR1 reads SGHDN; CDR2 reads FVKESK. With 4 bases removed from V and 4 bases from J, the gap between germline ends came to 7 bases. The CDR3 loop spans 12 amino acids. The CDR3 DNA is TGTGCCAGCAGCCCGAAGGGCTATGGCTACACCTTC. Its protein product is CASSPKGYGYTF.

This chain joins TRBV14 and TRBJ2-7; D not resolved. The CDR3 extends over 14 amino acids. Germline V gene sequence: CDR1 SGHDN, CDR2 FVKESK. Trimming removed 1 base from V and 3 bases from J, with 10 bases in between. The CDR3 region has the DNA TGTGCCAGCAGCCAAGGGCTAGTCATCTACGAGCAGTACTTC. Protein product: CASSQGLVIYEQYF.

There are many counts of this clone. V and J are TRBV2 and TRBJ1-1; no clear D gene. This CDR3 has 14 residues. Germline-derived CDR1 and CDR2 are SNHLY and FYNNEI. The V gene lost 7 bases and the J gene lost 3 bases, with 15 bases spanning the gap. The CDR3 region has the DNA TGTGCCAGCAAACGGGAGTCGGCGGACACTGAAGCTTTCTTT. This codes for CASKRESADTEAFF.

In its sample, this clone was seen once. The chain carries TRBV2 and TRBJ1-5, with D hard to call. V was clipped by 0 bases and J by 0 bases, with 9 bases between them. The CDR3 contains 16 residues. Germline values: CDR1 SNHLY, CDR2 FYNNEI. This chain's CDR3 is CASSEAPAHSNQPQHF. As DNA, the CDR3 is TGTGCCAGCAGTGAAGCGCCTGCGCATAGCAATCAGCCCCAGCATTTT.

This clone was seen only once. The J gene is TRBJ1-5, the V gene TRBV27; the D gene is possibly TRBD1 (6 bases). Germline CDR1 reads MNHEY; CDR2 reads SMNVEV (reference sequence). The CDR3 extends over 14 amino acids. V was pared by 6 bases and J by 1 base, with 10 bases between. The CDR3 loop is CASRQDRSNQPQHF. In nucleotides, the CDR3 is TGTGCCAGCAGACAAGACAGGAGCAATCAGCCCCAGCATTTT.

This rearrangement joins TRBV4-1 to TRBJ1-1, with D possibly matching TRBD1 (6 bases). Trimming pared 4 bases from V and 0 bases from J, leaving 12 bases between. Looked up from germline, CDR1 is MGHRA and CDR2 is YSYEKL. The CDR3 spans 15 residues. CDR3 sequence (DNA): TGCGCCAGCAGCCCCTACAGGGTCTTGAACACTGAAGCTTTCTTT. Its translation is CASSPYRVLNTEAFF.

The V gene is TRBV5-1, the J gene TRBJ2-1; D ambiguous. V was pared by 2 bases and J by 0 bases, with 9 bases between. CDR3 length equals 15 residues. Germline CDR1 SGHRS, CDR2 YFSETQ. The CDR3 sequence: CASSFFRASYNEQFF. CDR3 in DNA: TGCGCCAGCAGCTTCTTTCGGGCCTCCTACAATGAGCAGTTCTTC.

This chain connects TRBV30 to TRBJ1-2; D uncertain. CDR3 length: 12 residues. The germline V gene has CDR1 GTSNPN and CDR2 SVGIG (reference sequence). Trimming removed 0 bases at V and 3 bases at J, with 5 bases between. The CDR3 here is CAWSVHDYGYTF. The CDR3 coding sequence is TGTGCCTGGAGTGTACACGACTATGGCTACACCTTC.

The chain has TRBV2 and TRBJ2-7; possible D gene TRBD2, 6 bases. CDR1 is SNHLY and CDR2 is FYNNEI in the germline V gene. This CDR3 has 12 residues. V lost 7 bases and J 0 bases, leaving 7 bases between the germline ends. In nucleotides, the CDR3 is TGTGCCAGCACCGGGAGCTCCTACGAGCAGTACTTC. This encodes CASTGSSYEQYF. The whole variable domain, remainder taken from reference TRBV2 and TRBJ2-7, is EPEVTQTPSHQVTQMGQEVILRCVPISNHLYFYWYRQILGQKVEFLVSFYNNEISEKSEIFDDQFSVERPDGSNFTLKIRSTKLEDSAMYFCASTGSSYEQYFGPGTRLTVT.

This sequence joins TRBV27 and TRBJ2-6; D not resolved. CDR1 and CDR2 (germline): MNHEY, SMNVEV (reference sequence). The V end lost 5 bases, the J end lost 2 bases, and 10 bases lay between the germline ends. The CDR3 extends over 15 amino acids. CDR3 in DNA: TGTGCCAGCAGTCTAACCGAAGCTGGGGCCAACGTCCTGACTTTC. This encodes CASSLTEAGANVLTF.

The chain carries TRBV27 and TRBJ1-5; 7 bases map to TRBD1. CDR3 length: 14 amino acids. Trimming at V came to 4 bases and at J to 1 base, leaving 1 base not matched to a gene. The V gene's germline CDR1 is MNHEY and CDR2 SMNVEV (reference sequence). The CDR3 DNA is TGTGCCAGCAGTTACAGGGGCAGCAATCAGCCCCAGCATTTT. Encoded protein: CASSYRGSNQPQHF.

The rearrangement uses TRBV4-1 and TRBJ2-3, with D possibly matching TRBD2 (5 bases). V lost 6 bases and J lost 5, with 15 bases in between. There are 14 residues in the CDR3. CDR1 and CDR2 (germline): MGHRA, YSYEKL. The CDR3 here is CASSLLGVIDTQYF. DNA for the CDR3: TGCGCCAGCAGTTTACTCGGGGTCATAGATACGCAGTATTTT.

The CDR3: CATSRDGGAGETQYF. The DNA of the CDR3 is TGTGCCACCAGCAGGGACGGGGGGGCAGGAGAGACCCAGTACTTC. The chain joins TRBV15 to TRBJ2-5, with 8 bases aligning to TRBD2. This CDR3 spans 15 amino acids. The junction had 7 bases not matched to a gene; V was cut back by 3 bases and J by 4 bases. Germline loops: CDR1 LNHNV, CDR2 YYDKDF (reference sequence).

The gene calls are TRBV7-6 and TRBJ1-5; D perhaps matches TRBD1 (5 bases). The V end lost 2 bases, the J end lost 5 bases, and 7 bases lay between the germline ends. Germline V gene data show CDR1 as SGHVS and CDR2 as FNYEAQ. The CDR3 runs to 13 residues. This CDR3 is CASSLSGHQPQHF. CDR3 nucleotide sequence: TGTGCCAGCAGCTTATCGGGACATCAGCCCCAGCATTTT.

CDR3 nucleotide sequence: TGTGCCAGCAGCCCAGCGTCGAGGTACACTGAAGCTTTCTTT. Encoded protein: CASSPASRYTEAFF. V usage is TRBV5-5 and J usage is TRBJ1-1; D call uncertain. Trimming removed 4 bases at V and 3 bases at J, with 13 bases between. Germline CDR1 and CDR2: SGHKS and YYEKEE (reference sequence). CDR3 length: 14 amino acids.

This chain uses TRBV5-4 with TRBJ2-6, with no clear D. V was trimmed by 0 bases and J by 0 bases, leaving 4 bases between them. Germline V gene lookup returns CDR1 SGHNT and CDR2 YYREEE (reference sequence). The CDR3 sequence is 15 residues long. The CDR3 nucleotides read TGTGCCAGCAGCTTGGACAGCTCTGGGGCCAACGTCCTGACTTTC. Translating it yields CASSLDSSGANVLTF.